This entry features one TCR beta chain sequence. Antigen specificity is unknown. Documented treatment: around 19 received Ad26.COV2.S at low or high dose, single or two shots; a few received placebo; per-sample allocation not given. The samples date from day 63 after the first vaccine or placebo injection. An Ad26 vector expressing Wuhan-strain SARS-CoV-2 spike served as the vaccine. TCRdb keeps only in-frame clones here, not all; method: immunoSEQ multiplex PCR. The sample contains about 440,000 clones, about nine tenths of which appear only once. This sample was included in a study of Ad26.COV2.S vaccination and SARS-CoV-2 variants. Germline V CDR1 and CDR2: SGHRS, YFSETQ. The CDR3 is 17 residues long. J lost 0 bases, V lost 7 bases, and 8 bases had no gene match. Study results and limitations: Comparability of non-spike TCR breadth was observed across vaccine and placebo recipients.

This TCR was sampled from a person between 18 and 65 years old who received the Ad26.COV2.S COVID-19 vaccine or a placebo. The chain is built from TRBV5-1 and TRBJ2-6; 9 bases map to TRBD1. The sequenced sample was peripheral blood, obtained in a trial of Ad26.COV2.S vaccine versus placebo. CDR3 sequence (DNA): TGCGCCAGCCAACGGGACAGGGCCTCCTCTGGGGCCAACGTCCTGACTTTC. Its translation is CASQRDRASSGANVLTF.